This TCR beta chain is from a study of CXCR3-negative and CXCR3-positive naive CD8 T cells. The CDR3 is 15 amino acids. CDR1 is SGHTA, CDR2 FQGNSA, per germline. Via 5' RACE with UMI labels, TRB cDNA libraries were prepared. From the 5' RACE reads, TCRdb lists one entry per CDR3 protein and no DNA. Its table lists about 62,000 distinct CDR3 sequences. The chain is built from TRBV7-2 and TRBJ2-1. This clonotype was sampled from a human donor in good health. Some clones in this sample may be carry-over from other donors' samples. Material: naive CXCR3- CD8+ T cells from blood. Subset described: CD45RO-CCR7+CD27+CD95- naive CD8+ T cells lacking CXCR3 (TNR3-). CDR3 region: CASSLGQGPYNEQFF.